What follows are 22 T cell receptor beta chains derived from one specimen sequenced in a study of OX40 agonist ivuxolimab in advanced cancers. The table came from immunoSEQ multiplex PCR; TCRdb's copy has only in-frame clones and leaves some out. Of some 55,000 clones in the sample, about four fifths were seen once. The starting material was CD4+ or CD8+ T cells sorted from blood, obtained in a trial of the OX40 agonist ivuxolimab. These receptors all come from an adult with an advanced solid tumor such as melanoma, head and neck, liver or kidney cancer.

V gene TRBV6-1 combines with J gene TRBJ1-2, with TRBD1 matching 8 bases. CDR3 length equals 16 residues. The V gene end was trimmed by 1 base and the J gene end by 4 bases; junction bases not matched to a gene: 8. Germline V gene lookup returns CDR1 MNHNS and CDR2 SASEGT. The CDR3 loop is CASSEGRGTGLYGYTF. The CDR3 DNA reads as TGTGCCAGCAGTGAAGGGAGGGGGACAGGACTCTATGGCTACACCTTC.

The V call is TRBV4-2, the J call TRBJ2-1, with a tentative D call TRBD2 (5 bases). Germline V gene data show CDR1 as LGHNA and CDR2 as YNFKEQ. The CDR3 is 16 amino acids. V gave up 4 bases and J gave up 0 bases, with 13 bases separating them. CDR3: CASSLRAVFSYNEQFF. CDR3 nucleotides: TGTGCCAGCAGCCTAAGAGCGGTTTTCTCCTACAATGAGCAGTTCTTC.

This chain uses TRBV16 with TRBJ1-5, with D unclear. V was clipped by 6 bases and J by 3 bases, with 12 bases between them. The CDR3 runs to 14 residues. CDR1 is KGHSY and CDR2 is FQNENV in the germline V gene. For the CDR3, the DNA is TGTGCCAGCAGTGGTGCAGGATTCAATCAGCCCCAGCATTTT. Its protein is CASSGAGFNQPQHF.

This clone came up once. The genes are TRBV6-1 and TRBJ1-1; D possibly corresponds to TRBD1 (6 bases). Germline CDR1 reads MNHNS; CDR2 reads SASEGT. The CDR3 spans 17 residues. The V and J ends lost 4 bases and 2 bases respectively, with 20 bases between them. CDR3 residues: CASSVFRGARGNTEAFF. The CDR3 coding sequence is TGTGCCAGCAGTGTCTTTCGGGGGGCGCGAGGTAACACTGAAGCTTTCTTT.

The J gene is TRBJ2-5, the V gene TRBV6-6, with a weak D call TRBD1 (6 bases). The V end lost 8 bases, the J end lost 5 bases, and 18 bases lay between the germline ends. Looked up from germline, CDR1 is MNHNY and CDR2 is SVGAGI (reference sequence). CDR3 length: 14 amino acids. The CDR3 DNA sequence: TGTGCCAGCGCGGTACAGGGCTGGGGGGAGACCCAGTACTTC. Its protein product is CASAVQGWGETQYF.

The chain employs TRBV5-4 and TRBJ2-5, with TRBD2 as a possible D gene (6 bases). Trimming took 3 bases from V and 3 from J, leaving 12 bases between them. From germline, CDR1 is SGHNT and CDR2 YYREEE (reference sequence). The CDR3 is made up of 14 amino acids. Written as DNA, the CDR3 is TGTGCCAGCAGCTCGGGAGCCAGGGAAGAGACCCAGTACTTC. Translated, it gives CASSSGAREETQYF.

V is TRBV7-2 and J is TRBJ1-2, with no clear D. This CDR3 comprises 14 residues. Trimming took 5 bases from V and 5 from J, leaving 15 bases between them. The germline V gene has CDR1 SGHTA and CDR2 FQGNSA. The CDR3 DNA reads TGTGCCAGCAGCACCGTCGGACGGACTTATGGCTACACCTTC. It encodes CASSTVGRTYGYTF. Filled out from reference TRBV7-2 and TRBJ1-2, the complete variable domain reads GAGVSQSPSNKVTEKGKDVELRCDPISGHTALYWYRQSLGQGLEFLIYFQGNSAPDKSGLPSDRFSAERTGGSVSTLTIQRTQQEDSAVYLCASSTVGRTYGYTFGSGTRLTVV.

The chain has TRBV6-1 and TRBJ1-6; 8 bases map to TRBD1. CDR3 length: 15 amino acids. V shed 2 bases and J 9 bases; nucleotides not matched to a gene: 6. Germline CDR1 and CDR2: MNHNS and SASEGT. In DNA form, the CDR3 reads TGTGCCAGCAGTGAATCCGGGACAGGTAGTTCACCCCTCCACTTT. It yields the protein CASSESGTGSSPLHF.

The DNA for the CDR3 is TGTGCCAGCAGTGAAGGCCTGGAACTTAGGAAAGAGACCCAGTACTTC. Amino acid sequence: CASSEGLELRKETQYF. The V gene is TRBV2, the J gene TRBJ2-5; D remains unclear. Looked up from germline, CDR1 is SNHLY and CDR2 is FYNNEI. Trimming cost V 1 base and J 3 bases, with 15 bases left between them. This CDR3 has 16 amino acids.

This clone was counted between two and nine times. In nucleotides, the CDR3 is TGTGCCAGCAACCAGGGAGCGGGGGACAATGAGCAGTTCTTC. Translation: CASNQGAGDNEQFF. This chain joins TRBV7-2 and TRBJ2-1, with 8 bases lining up with TRBD2. The CDR3 sequence is 14 residues long. V lost 7 bases and J lost 5; bases outside the gene matches: 7. Germline V gene sequence: CDR1 SGHTA, CDR2 FQGNSA. Filled out from reference TRBV7-2 and TRBJ2-1, the complete variable domain reads GAGVSQSPSNKVTEKGKDVELRCDPISGHTALYWYRQSLGQGLEFLIYFQGNSAPDKSGLPSDRFSAERTGGSVSTLTIQRTQQEDSAVYLCASNQGAGDNEQFFGPGTRLTVL.

The CDR3 protein is CASSLKGGPYEQYF. The CDR3 DNA reads as TGTGCCAGCAGCTTAAAGGGGGGTCCATACGAGCAGTACTTC. The J gene is TRBJ2-7, the V gene TRBV7-9, with D perhaps given as TRBD1 or TRBD2 (6 bases each). Deletions cut 2 bases from V and 4 bases from J, with 12 bases between. From germline, CDR1 is SEHNR and CDR2 FQNEAQ (reference sequence). CDR3 length: 14 residues.

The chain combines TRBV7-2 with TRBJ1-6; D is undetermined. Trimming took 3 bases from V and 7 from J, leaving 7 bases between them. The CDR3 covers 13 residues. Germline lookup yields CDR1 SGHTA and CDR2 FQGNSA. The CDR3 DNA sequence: TGTGCCAGCAGCTTTAAGGGAAATTCACCCCTCCACTTT. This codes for CASSFKGNSPLHF.

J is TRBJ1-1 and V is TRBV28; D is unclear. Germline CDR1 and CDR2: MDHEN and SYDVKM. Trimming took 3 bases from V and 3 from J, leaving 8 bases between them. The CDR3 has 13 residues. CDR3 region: CASSLVWHTEAFF. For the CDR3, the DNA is TGTGCCAGCAGTTTGGTGTGGCACACTGAAGCTTTCTTT.

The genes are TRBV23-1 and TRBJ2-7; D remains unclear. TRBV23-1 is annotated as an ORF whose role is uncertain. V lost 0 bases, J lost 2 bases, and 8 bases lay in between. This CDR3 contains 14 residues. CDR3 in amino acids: CASSQSAYTYEQYF. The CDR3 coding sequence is TGCGCCAGCAGTCAATCAGCTTACACCTACGAGCAGTACTTC.

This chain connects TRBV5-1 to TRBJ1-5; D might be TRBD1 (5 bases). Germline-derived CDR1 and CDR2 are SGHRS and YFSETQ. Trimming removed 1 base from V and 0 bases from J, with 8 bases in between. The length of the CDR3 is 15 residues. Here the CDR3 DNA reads TGCGCCAGCAGCTTGAGGGGCTATAGCAATCAGCCCCAGCATTTT. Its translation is CASSLRGYSNQPQHF.

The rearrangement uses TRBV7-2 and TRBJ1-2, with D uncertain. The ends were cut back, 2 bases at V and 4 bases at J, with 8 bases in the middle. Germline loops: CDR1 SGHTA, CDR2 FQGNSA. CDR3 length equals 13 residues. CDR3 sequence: CASSLSQTYGYTF. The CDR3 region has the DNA TGTGCCAGCAGCTTATCCCAGACCTATGGCTACACCTTC.

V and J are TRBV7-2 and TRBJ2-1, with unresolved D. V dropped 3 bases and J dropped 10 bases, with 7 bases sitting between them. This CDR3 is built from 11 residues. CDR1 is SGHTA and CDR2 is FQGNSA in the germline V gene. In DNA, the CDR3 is TGTGCCAGCAGCTTGGCGGTGGAGCAGTTCTTC. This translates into CASSLAVEQFF.

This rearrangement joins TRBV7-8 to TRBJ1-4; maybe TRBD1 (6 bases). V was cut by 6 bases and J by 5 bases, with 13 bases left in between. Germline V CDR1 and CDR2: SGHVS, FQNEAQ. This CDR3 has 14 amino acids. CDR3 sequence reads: CASRNRETNEKLFF. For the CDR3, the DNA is TGTGCCAGCAGGAACAGGGAAACAAATGAAAAACTGTTTTTT.

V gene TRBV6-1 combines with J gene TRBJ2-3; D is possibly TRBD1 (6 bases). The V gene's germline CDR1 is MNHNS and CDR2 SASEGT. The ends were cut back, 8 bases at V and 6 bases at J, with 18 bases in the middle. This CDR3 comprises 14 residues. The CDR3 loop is CASLQGSREDTQYF. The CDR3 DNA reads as TGTGCCAGCCTACAGGGTTCCCGAGAGGATACGCAGTATTTT.

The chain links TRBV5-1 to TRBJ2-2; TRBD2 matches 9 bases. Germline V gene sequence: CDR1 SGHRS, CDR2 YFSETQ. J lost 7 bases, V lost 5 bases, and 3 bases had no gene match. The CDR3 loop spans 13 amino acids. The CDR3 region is CASRREGDGELFF. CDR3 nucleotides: TGCGCCAGCAGGCGGGAGGGCGACGGGGAGCTGTTTTTT.

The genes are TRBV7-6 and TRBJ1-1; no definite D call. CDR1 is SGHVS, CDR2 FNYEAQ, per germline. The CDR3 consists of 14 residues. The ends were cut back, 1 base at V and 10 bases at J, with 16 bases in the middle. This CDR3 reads CASSLEGFMGRAFF. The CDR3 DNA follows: TGTGCCAGCAGCTTAGAAGGGTTTATGGGGAGAGCTTTCTTT.

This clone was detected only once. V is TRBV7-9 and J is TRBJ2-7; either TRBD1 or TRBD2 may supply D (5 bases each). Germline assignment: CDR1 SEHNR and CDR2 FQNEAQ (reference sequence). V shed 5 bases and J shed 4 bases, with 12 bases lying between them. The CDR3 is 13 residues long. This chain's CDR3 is CASSPTGRYEQYF. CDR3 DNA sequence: TGTGCCAGCAGCCCTACGGGGCGGTACGAGCAGTACTTC.